This TCR beta chain was sequenced during a study of blood T cell repertoires in COVID-19. Whole-study context: COVID-19 samples from acute and convalescent phases originated in the United States, Italy and Spain. T cells, B-cell-depleted T cells, or PBMCs supplied cDNA or gDNA.

This CDR3 is built from 16 residues. In germline, CDR1 is SGHAT, CDR2 FQNNGV. Trimming took 2 bases from V and 4 from J, leaving 15 bases between them. The authors' processing: Reference gene primers were amplified, and this amplification served to estimate nucleated cell counts. The method was immunoSEQ multiplex PCR; TCRdb's version includes in-frame clones alone and lacks a portion of them. V and J calls and clone size are copied from that table; D and trimming were computed from the DNA. Of about 250,000 clones detected, 85% to 90% appear once; the ten largest clones hold around 1.5%. The origin of this receptor is a man at least 80 years old with acute or convalescent COVID-19. This sequence joins TRBV11-2 and TRBJ2-1, with D possibly TRBD1 on 7 matching bases. Sequencing was done on a sample of peripheral blood. This chain's CDR3 is CASSLSGAGGYNEQFF. The CDR3 DNA follows: TGTGCCAGCAGCTTATCTGGGGCAGGGGGGTACAATGAGCAGTTCTTC.